A selection of T cell receptor beta chains follows, all from one sample in a study of technical replicates of blood from several donors. Some clones are missing from TCRdb's copy, which holds only in-frame ones; the method was immunoSEQ multiplex PCR. This sample carries 45,000 to 60,000 clones, about nine tenths of them seen once, and the ten largest clones take about 3.9%. The source material was PBMCs. Receptors were obtained from a human donor in good health. Some clones in this sample may be carry-over from other donors' samples. CDR3s leave out the opening cysteine and the closing phenylalanine or tryptophan.

V gene: TRBV7-2; J gene: TRBJ1-5; CDR3 protein: ASSLGRSGGQPQH
V gene: TRBV6-6; J gene: TRBJ2-7; CDR3 protein: ASSLNYEQY
V gene: TRBV6-6; J gene: TRBJ2-5; CDR3 protein: ASSYAQQETQY
V gene: TRBV27; J gene: TRBJ1-2; CDR3 protein: ASSLGTHYGYT
V gene: TRBV7-8; J gene: TRBJ1-4; CDR3 protein: ASSLDTGKNEKLF
V gene: TRBV7-3; J gene: TRBJ1-1; CDR3 protein: ASSPGGNTEAF
V gene: TRBV21-1; J gene: TRBJ2-1; CDR3 protein: ASSKETSRRFSYNEQF
V gene: TRBV7-3; J gene: TRBJ2-7; CDR3 protein: ASSRTSGSGYEQY
V gene: TRBV4-1; J gene: TRBJ1-5; CDR3 protein: ASSESWTAIGPQH
V gene: TRBV29-1; J gene: TRBJ2-5; CDR3 protein: SVEAPDSAEETQY
V gene: TRBV5-5; J gene: TRBJ1-1; CDR3 protein: ASRWTGPTEAF
V gene: TRBV5-1; J gene: TRBJ1-2; CDR3 protein: ASSPDTNYGYT
V gene: TRBV5-1; J gene: TRBJ2-7; CDR3 protein: ASSLSTSDGAQY
V gene: TRBV30; J gene: TRBJ2-5; CDR3 protein: AWQPLPTQETQY
V gene: TRBV5-5; J gene: TRBJ1-2; CDR3 protein: ASSLEQGAGGYT
V gene: TRBV18; J gene: TRBJ1-2; CDR3 protein: ASSPNKLGQGGDYGYT
V gene: TRBV18; J gene: TRBJ2-7; CDR3 protein: ASSPGGTGYEQY
V gene: TRBV13; J gene: TRBJ1-6; CDR3 protein: ASSLGDDNSPLH
V gene: TRBV5-6; J gene: TRBJ2-1; CDR3 protein: ASTLGGGRYSYNEQF
V gene: TRBV4-1; J gene: TRBJ1-5; CDR3 protein: ASSQEDRGSQPQH
V gene: TRBV5-1; J gene: TRBJ2-5; CDR3 protein: ASRASGVGETQY
V gene: TRBV4-2; J gene: TRBJ1-4; CDR3 protein: ASSQIRGYAANEKLF
V gene: TRBV28; J gene: TRBJ2-1; CDR3 protein: ASSLGTGGYNEQF
V gene: TRBV4-2; J gene: TRBJ1-6; CDR3 protein: ASSQDSAGQGLSPLH
V gene: TRBV18; J gene: TRBJ2-5; CDR3 protein: ASSEQGWETQY